A single sample is the source of the 27 T cell receptor beta chains below, sequenced in a study of shared clonotypes between healthy human individuals. Some clones are missing from TCRdb's copy, which holds only in-frame ones; the method was immunoSEQ multiplex PCR. This sample has approximately 2,200,000 clones; more than 85% occur once, and the top ten carry 1.5% to 2%. CD8 cells classed as naive were CD45RO-negative and positively selected for CCR7, excluding terminally differentiated effector memory CD45RA+ cells. The material sequenced was naive CD8+ T cells from PBMCs. The receptors derive from a young man in good health. Some clones in this sample may be carry-over from other donors' samples.

The chain combines TRBV6-1 with TRBJ1-2; 7 bases match TRBD1. This CDR3 has 17 residues. Trimming cost V 0 bases and J 2 bases; bases outside gene matches: 9. The germline CDR1 and CDR2 sequences are MNHNS and SASEGT. CDR3 nucleotides: TGTGCCAGCAGTGAAGCTCCTGGAGGGGGCAAAAACTATGGCTACACCTTC. Protein product: CASSEAPGGGKNYGYTF.

Concerning this clone: The same CDR3 arises from other DNA sequences in this sample as well. The chain couples TRBV27 to TRBJ2-7; D unclear. Germline-derived CDR1 and CDR2 are MNHEY and SMNVEV (reference sequence). The CDR3 length is 12 residues. Trimming removed 4 bases at V and 7 bases at J, with 11 bases between. The CDR3 reads CASSSGLLEQYF. CDR3 DNA sequence: TGTGCCAGCAGTTCCGGCCTCCTGGAGCAGTACTTC.

Worth noting for this clone: In the same sample, other DNA sequences code for this CDR3. This sequence joins TRBV7-9 and TRBJ2-1; 16 bases are a match to TRBD2. CDR3 length: 15 amino acids. J was trimmed by 7 bases and V by 5 bases; bases with no gene match: 2. The germline gives CDR1 SEHNR, CDR2 FQNEAQ (reference sequence). The CDR3 spells CASSQGLAGGNEQFF. The CDR3 nucleotides read TGTGCCAGCAGCCAGGGACTAGCGGGAGGGAATGAGCAGTTCTTC.

The chain couples TRBV19 to TRBJ2-5, with D unresolved. Germline CDR1 and CDR2: LNHDA and SQIVND (reference sequence). CDR3 length: 14 residues. Between the trimmed V and J ends, which lost 5 bases and 5 bases, there was a span of 15 bases. Written as DNA, the CDR3 is TGTGCCAGTAGTCCCCCGAATAGTTGGGAGACCCAGTACTTC. Translating gives CASSPPNSWETQYF.

This clone was detected a few times. In the same sample, other DNA sequences code for this CDR3. The chain carries TRBV6-5 and TRBJ1-1; possible D gene TRBD1, 5 bases. CDR3 length: 13 residues. Germline-derived CDR1 and CDR2 are MNHEY and SVGAGI. Trimming shortened V by 4 bases and J by 2 bases, and 8 bases separated the two germline ends. The CDR3 DNA sequence: TGTGCCAGCAGTTTGTGGGGCAACACTGAAGCTTTCTTT. Protein sequence: CASSLWGNTEAFF.

The rearrangement uses TRBV7-3 and TRBJ2-1; tentative D call: TRBD2 (6 bases). Germline V gives CDR1 SGHTA, CDR2 FQGTGA. CDR3 length: 16 amino acids. Trimming removed 2 bases at V and 3 bases at J, with 14 bases between. The CDR3 sequence: CASSLGTEGLYNEQFF. The CDR3 nucleotides read TGTGCCAGCAGCTTAGGAACAGAGGGACTCTACAATGAGCAGTTCTTC. Full variable domain (missing parts from reference TRBV7-3 and TRBJ2-1): GAGVSQTPSNKVTEKGKYVELRCDPISGHTALYWYRQSLGQGPEFLIYFQGTGAADDSGLPNDRFFAVRPEGSVSTLKIQRTERGDSAVYLCASSLGTEGLYNEQFFGPGTRLTVL.

Worth noting for this clone: Other DNA sequences from this sample encode an identical CDR3 as well. This chain connects TRBV6-5 to TRBJ2-7; the D gene is possibly TRBD1 (6 bases). Germline V CDR1 and CDR2: MNHEY, SVGAGI. This CDR3 comprises 14 residues. V dropped 0 bases and J dropped 2 bases, with 8 bases sitting between them. In nucleotides, the CDR3 is TGTGCCAGCAGTTACTCCCAGGGGACCTACGAGCAGTACTTC. This sequence encodes CASSYSQGTYEQYF.

The V and J genes are TRBV6-6 and TRBJ2-7; D is ambiguous. V was pared by 2 bases and J by 3 bases, with 8 bases between. Germline loops: CDR1 MNHNY, CDR2 SVGAGI (reference sequence). CDR3 size: 13 residues. The CDR3 region is CASSYNGDYEQYF. The CDR3 nucleotides are TGTGCCAGCAGTTACAACGGTGACTACGAGCAGTACTTC.

The chain carries TRBV27 and TRBJ2-7; D might be TRBD1 or TRBD2, each matching 6 bases. V lost 3 bases and J lost 4, with 16 bases in between. This CDR3 comprises 15 residues. The V gene's germline CDR1 is MNHEY and CDR2 SMNVEV (reference sequence). The CDR3 DNA follows: TGTGCCAGCAGTTTTATTGGGGGCGGAGGGTACGAGCAGTACTTC. Translation gives CASSFIGGGGYEQYF.

The chain links TRBV28 to TRBJ2-7, with D tentatively TRBD1 (6 bases). With 8 bases removed from V and 4 bases from J, the gap between germline ends came to 18 bases. The CDR3 covers 14 residues. Germline loops: CDR1 MDHEN, CDR2 SYDVKM. The CDR3 bases are TGTGCCAGCGCTAAACAGGGAAACGTTTACGAGCAGTACTTC. Its protein is CASAKQGNVYEQYF. Full variable domain (remainder filled in from reference TRBV28 and TRBJ2-7): DVKVTQSSRYLVKRTGEKVFLECVQDMDHENMFWYRQDPGLGLRLIYFSYDVKMKEKGDIPEGYSVSREKKERFSLILESASTNQTSMYLCASAKQGNVYEQYFGPGTRLTVT.

The V call is TRBV27, the J call TRBJ2-1, with 8 positions matching TRBD1. This CDR3 contains 16 residues. V shed 5 bases and J 6 bases; nucleotides not matched to a gene: 12. Germline V CDR1 and CDR2: MNHEY, SMNVEV (reference sequence). Here the CDR3 DNA reads TGTGCCAGCAGTCCATCGACAGGGGAGAAGAGCAATGAGCAGTTCTTC. Protein product: CASSPSTGEKSNEQFF.

V gene TRBV27 combines with J gene TRBJ2-2; D is perhaps TRBD2 (5 bases). Germline V gene data show CDR1 as MNHEY and CDR2 as SMNVEV (reference sequence). V was trimmed by 3 bases and J by 6 bases, leaving 11 bases between them. CDR3 length: 14 residues. CDR3 DNA sequence: TGTGCCAGCAGTTTCGGCCCCGGGGCCGGGGAGCTGTTTTTT. Translating it yields CASSFGPGAGELFF.

This clone was seen once. The V gene is TRBV4-3, the J gene TRBJ2-5, with D possibly matching TRBD1 (5 bases). CDR1 is LGHNA and CDR2 is YSLEER in the germline V gene. Trimming stripped 0 bases from V and 3 bases from J, with 11 bases between. The CDR3 is 15 amino acids. The CDR3 sequence: CASSQEYRSEETQYF. The CDR3 region has the DNA TGCGCCAGCAGCCAAGAGTACAGGTCCGAAGAGACCCAGTACTTC.

This clone showed up just once. Other DNA sequences in the sample encode the same CDR3. The chain links TRBV7-9 to TRBJ2-7; 9 bases line up with TRBD1. CDR1 and CDR2 (germline): SEHNR, FQNEAQ (reference sequence). There are 15 residues in the CDR3. With 5 bases clipped from V and 2 bases from J, the junction kept 7 bases outside the gene matches. The DNA of the CDR3 is TGTGCCAGCAGCCACCCGGGACAGGGTACCTACGAGCAGTACTTC. It specifies CASSHPGQGTYEQYF.

The rearrangement uses TRBV4-1 and TRBJ2-4; D uncertain. Trimming pared 5 bases from V and 2 bases from J, leaving 19 bases between. The germline V gene encodes CDR1 MGHRA and CDR2 YSYEKL. The CDR3 is 17 residues long. The chain's CDR3 is CASSSYGLDPSKNIQYF. Written as DNA, the CDR3 is TGCGCCAGCAGCTCCTACGGGCTGGATCCCTCCAAAAACATTCAGTACTTC.

CDR3 region: CASRYRDTGGTEAFF. CDR3 DNA: TGTGCCAGCAGGTATCGGGATACCGGGGGCACTGAAGCTTTCTTT. The gene calls are TRBV7-8 and TRBJ1-1; weak D call: TRBD1 (5 bases). Germline V CDR1 and CDR2: SGHVS, FQNEAQ. The V end lost 6 bases, the J end lost 4 bases, and 18 bases lay between the germline ends. The CDR3 extends over 15 amino acids.

The CDR3 nucleotides read TGTGCCAGCAGCCCAGACGGGGGTACAAATGAAAAACTGTTTTTT. Translating it yields CASSPDGGTNEKLFF. The genes are TRBV5-4 and TRBJ1-4; weak D call: TRBD1 (5 bases). Germline V gene data show CDR1 as SGHNT and CDR2 as YYREEE (reference sequence). The CDR3 covers 15 residues. Between the trimmed V and J ends, which lost 4 bases and 5 bases, there was a span of 15 bases.

The V gene is TRBV27, the J gene TRBJ2-2; possibly TRBD1 or TRBD2 for D (6 bases each). The V gene's germline CDR1 is MNHEY and CDR2 SMNVEV (reference sequence). V lost 6 bases and J 6 bases, leaving 14 bases between the germline ends. This CDR3 is built from 14 residues. As DNA, the CDR3 is TGTGCCAGCAGGCTAGCGAGGGGGGCCGGGGAGCTGTTTTTT. Protein: CASRLARGAGELFF.

In its sample, this clone was seen once. V and J are TRBV27 and TRBJ1-1; D is ambiguous. The CDR3 spans 16 residues. The germline gives CDR1 MNHEY, CDR2 SMNVEV (reference sequence). Trimming took 1 base from V and 0 from J, leaving 12 bases between them. Written as DNA, the CDR3 is TGTGCCAGCAGTTTATACCGGGAGTTAATGAACACTGAAGCTTTCTTT. This translates into CASSLYRELMNTEAFF.

The gene calls are TRBV5-6 and TRBJ1-1, with D perhaps matching TRBD1 (6 bases). Germline assignment: CDR1 SGHDT and CDR2 YYEEEE. CDR3 length: 14 amino acids. Trimming stripped 4 bases from V and 8 bases from J, with 18 bases between. CDR3 DNA: TGTGCCAGCAGCAACGACTGGGGGCCGAGCGAAGCTTTCTTT. It specifies CASSNDWGPSEAFF.

This clone was detected once. The chain links TRBV19 to TRBJ1-5; D remains unclear. Between the trimmed V and J ends, which lost 6 bases and 7 bases, there was a span of 10 bases. This CDR3 region has 12 residues. CDR1 and CDR2 from the germline V gene are LNHDA and SQIVND (reference sequence). CDR3 DNA: TGTGCCAGTAGGCAAGGATGGCAGCCCCAGCATTTT. Encoded protein: CASRQGWQPQHF.

Details on this clone: The sample carries other DNA sequences with the same CDR3. The rearrangement links TRBV27 to TRBJ2-7; 12 bases align to TRBD1. Germline trimming cut 3 bases from V and 3 bases from J; bases unmatched to any gene: 3. This CDR3 region has 15 residues. In germline, CDR1 is MNHEY, CDR2 SMNVEV (reference sequence). The CDR3 protein is CASSLGTGGFYEQYF. CDR3 in DNA: TGTGCCAGCAGTTTGGGGACAGGGGGCTTCTACGAGCAGTACTTC.

About this clone: Other DNA sequences of this sample code for an identical CDR3. This sequence joins TRBV27 and TRBJ2-7; 7 bases match TRBD2. The CDR3 sequence is 13 residues long. J lost 4 bases, V lost 2 bases, and 2 bases had no gene match. The germline gives CDR1 MNHEY, CDR2 SMNVEV (reference sequence). The CDR3 DNA is TGTGCCAGCAGTTTAGGGACTACATACGAGCAGTACTTC. Amino acids: CASSLGTTYEQYF.

This chain joins TRBV7-6 and TRBJ2-3; D is undetermined. CDR1 and CDR2 (germline): SGHVS, FNYEAQ. This CDR3 is built from 16 residues. Trimming stripped 0 bases from V and 4 bases from J, with 14 bases between. The CDR3 nucleotides read TGTGCCAGCAGCTTAGCGGTCGGGCCCGGTGCAGATACGCAGTATTTT. It codes for CASSLAVGPGADTQYF.

As for this clone: Distinct nucleotide sequences in the sample also encode this CDR3. The gene calls are TRBV14 and TRBJ2-5, with TRBD2 matching 8 bases. Germline V gene sequence: CDR1 SGHDN, CDR2 FVKESK. Germline trimming cut 1 base from V and 5 bases from J; bases unmatched to any gene: 6. This CDR3 comprises 15 residues. Here the CDR3 reads CASSQGLAGWETQYF. CDR3 DNA: TGTGCCAGCAGCCAAGGTCTAGCGGGTTGGGAGACCCAGTACTTC.

V gene TRBV27 combines with J gene TRBJ1-4, with D possibly TRBD1 on 6 matching bases. Deletions cut 8 bases from V and 7 bases from J, with 14 bases between. The CDR3 totals 13 residues. Germline CDR1 is MNHEY and CDR2 is SMNVEV (reference sequence). The CDR3 is CASGVQGGEKLFF. The DNA of the CDR3 is TGTGCCAGCGGGGTACAGGGTGGTGAAAAACTGTTTTTT.

This clone showed up just a few times. The chain is built from TRBV4-1 and TRBJ2-1, with D perhaps matching TRBD1 (6 bases). CDR1 and CDR2 (germline): MGHRA, YSYEKL. This CDR3 is 13 amino acids long. The V end lost 1 base, the J end lost 9 bases, and 10 bases lay between the germline ends. The CDR3 DNA reads TGCGCCAGCAGCCAAGGAAGGGGGACTGAGCAGTTCTTC. It is translated as CASSQGRGTEQFF.